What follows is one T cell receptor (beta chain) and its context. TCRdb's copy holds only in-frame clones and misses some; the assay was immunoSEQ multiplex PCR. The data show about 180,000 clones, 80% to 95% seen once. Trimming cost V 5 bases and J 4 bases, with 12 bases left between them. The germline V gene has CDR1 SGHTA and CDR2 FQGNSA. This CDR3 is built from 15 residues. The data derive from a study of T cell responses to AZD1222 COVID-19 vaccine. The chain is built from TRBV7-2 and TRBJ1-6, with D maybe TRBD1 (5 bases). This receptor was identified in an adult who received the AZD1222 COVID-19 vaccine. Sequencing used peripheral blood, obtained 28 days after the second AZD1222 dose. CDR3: CASSQRDSYNSPLHF. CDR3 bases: TGTGCCAGCAGCCAACGGGACTCTTATAATTCACCCCTCCACTTT.